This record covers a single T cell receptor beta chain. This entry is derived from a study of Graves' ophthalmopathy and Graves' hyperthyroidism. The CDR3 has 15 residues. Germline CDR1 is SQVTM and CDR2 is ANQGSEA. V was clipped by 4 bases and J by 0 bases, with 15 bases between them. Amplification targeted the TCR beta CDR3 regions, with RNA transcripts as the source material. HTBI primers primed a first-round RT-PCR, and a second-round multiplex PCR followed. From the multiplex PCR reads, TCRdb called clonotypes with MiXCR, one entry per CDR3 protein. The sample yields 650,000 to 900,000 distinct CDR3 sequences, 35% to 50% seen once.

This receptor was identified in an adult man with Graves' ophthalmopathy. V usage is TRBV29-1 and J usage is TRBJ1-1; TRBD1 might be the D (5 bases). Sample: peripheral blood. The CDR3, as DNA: TGCAGCGTTGTGTCTGGGGCCCTTTTGAACACTGAAGCTTTCTTT. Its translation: CSVVSGALLNTEAFF.